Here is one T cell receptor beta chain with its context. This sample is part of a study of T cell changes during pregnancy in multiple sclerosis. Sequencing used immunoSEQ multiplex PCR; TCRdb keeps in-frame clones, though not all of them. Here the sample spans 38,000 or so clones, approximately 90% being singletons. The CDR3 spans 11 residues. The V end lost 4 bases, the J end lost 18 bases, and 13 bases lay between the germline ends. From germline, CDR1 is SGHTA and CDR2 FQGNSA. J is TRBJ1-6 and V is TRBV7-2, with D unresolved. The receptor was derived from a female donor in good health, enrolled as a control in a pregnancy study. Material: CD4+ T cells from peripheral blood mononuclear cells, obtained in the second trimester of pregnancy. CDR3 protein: CASSCNPSGHF. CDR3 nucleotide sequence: TGTGCCAGCAGCTGTAATCCCTCCGGCCACTTT.